The rows below give T cell receptor beta chains drawn from one sample of a study of blood T cell repertoires in COVID-19. Profiling relied on immunoSEQ multiplex PCR, and the TCRdb table lists in-frame clones only, not all of them. The table records tens of thousands of clones, about 86% of them present only once. Sequencing was done on a sample of peripheral blood. The receptors were gathered from a woman over 75 with active or convalescent COVID-19. Both conserved end residues are part of each CDR3. A D gene is named only where the DNA matches it firmly. Size values are once, few and many counts, or a class for expanded clones, and some rows have none.

J	V	size	D	CDR3	DNA
TRBJ2-3	TRBV2	NA	TRBD1	CADGQGNTDTQYF	TGTGCCGATGGACAGGGTAATACAGATACGCAGTATTTT
TRBJ2-1	TRBV12-3/TRBV12-4	NA	NA	CASSRTYNEQFF	TGTGCCAGCAGCCGGACTTACAATGAGCAGTTCTTC
TRBJ2-7	TRBV7-8	NA	NA	CASSSQGLVVTYEQYF	TGTGCCAGCAGCTCCCAGGGGCTAGTGGTTACCTACGAGCAGTACTTC
TRBJ2-1	TRBV11-3	NA	NA	CASSLVGGSSANEQFF	TGTGCCAGCAGCTTAGTAGGGGGTAGCTCTGCCAATGAGCAGTTCTTC
TRBJ2-7	TRBV27	few	NA	CASSLLRAHEQYF	TGTGCCAGCAGTTTGCTCAGGGCCCACGAGCAGTACTTC
TRBJ1-5	TRBV6-6	NA	NA	CASGNRNSDQPQHF	TGTGCCAGCGGTAACAGGAATAGTGATCAGCCCCAGCATTTT
TRBJ2-3	TRBV21-1	NA	NA	CASSKARDRGLAGGASVTQYF	TGTGCCAGCAGCAAGGCGCGGGACCGAGGACTAGCGGGAGGCGCCAGCGTTACGCAGTATTTT
TRBJ1-3	TRBV28	NA	NA	CASSSNGGVSGNTIYF	TGTGCCAGCAGTTCTAACGGAGGGGTCTCTGGAAACACCATATATTTT
TRBJ1-6	TRBV4-2	NA	TRBD1	CASSLELPGQGVVSSPLHF	TGTGCCAGCAGCCTTGAACTCCCGGGACAGGGGGTCGTCAGTTCACCCCTCCACTTT
TRBJ2-7	TRBV30	NA	NA	CAWDKRSGSSYEQYF	TGTGCCTGGGACAAAAGGTCCGGGAGCTCCTACGAGCAGTACTTC
TRBJ1-6	TRBV6-5	NA	TRBD1	CASSYPPGQVNSPLHF	TGTGCCAGCAGTTACCCCCCGGGACAGGTTAATTCACCCCTCCACTTT
TRBJ1-1	TRBV6-5	NA	NA	CASRPDRNTEAFF	TGTGCCAGCCGTCCGGACAGGAACACTGAAGCTTTCTTT
TRBJ1-4	TRBV3-1/TRBV3-2	NA	TRBD1	CAILHRVRDRRCIVKKLFF	TGTGCCATTCTCCACCGCGTCCGGGACAGGAGGTGTATTGTCAAAAAACTGTTTTTT
TRBJ2-3	TRBV6-2/TRBV6-3	NA	TRBD1	CASSYQGAEDTQYF	TGTGCCAGCAGTTATCAGGGGGCTGAAGATACGCAGTATTTT
TRBJ2-2	TRBV10-1	NA	TRBD1	CASKRDRGPGELFF	TGCGCCAGCAAAAGGGACAGGGGGCCGGGGGAGCTGTTTTTT
TRBJ1-5	TRBV5-6	NA	NA	CASSPGAQVQPQHF	TGTGCCAGCAGCCCAGGGGCGCAAGTGCAGCCCCAGCATTTT
TRBJ1-2	TRBV7-2	NA	TRBD1	CASSLGQGDFYGYTF	TGTGCCAGCAGCTTAGGACAGGGCGATTTCTATGGCTACACCTTC
TRBJ2-7	TRBV4-3	NA	TRBD1	CASSHRTGGGEQYF	TGCGCCAGCAGCCATAGGACAGGGGGAGGCGAGCAGTACTTC
TRBJ1-2	TRBV9	NA	NA	CASSVATGGHGYTF	TGTGCCAGCAGCGTAGCCACCGGAGGACATGGCTACACCTTC
TRBJ2-1	TRBV12-3/TRBV12-4	NA	TRBD2	CASSLFGAGVLVF	TGTGCCAGCAGTTTATTTGGGGCGGGAGTACTGGTCTTC
TRBJ2-5	TRBV27	NA	TRBD2	CASSSLAGGQETQYF	TGTGCCAGCAGTTCATTAGCGGGAGGGCAAGAGACCCAGTACTTC
TRBJ2-7	TRBV5-1	NA	TRBD1	CASSDRVTYEQYF	TGCGCCAGTTCGGACAGGGTAACCTACGAGCAGTACTTC
TRBJ2-1	TRBV24-1	NA	TRBD2	CATSDSGGADNEQFF	TGTGCCACCAGTGACTCGGGAGGAGCTGACAATGAGCAGTTCTTC
TRBJ2-1	TRBV28	NA	NA	CASFGGLTSSNEQFF	TGTGCCAGCTTTGGGGGCCTCACGAGCAGCAATGAGCAGTTCTTC
TRBJ2-2	TRBV3-1/TRBV3-2	once	TRBD2	CASSQVPLAANTGELFF	TGTGCCAGCAGCCAAGTCCCGCTAGCGGCGAACACCGGGGAGCTGTTTTTT
TRBJ1-3	TRBV6-1	NA	NA	CASSDGQYSGNTIYF	TGTGCCAGCAGTGACGGACAGTACTCTGGAAACACCATATATTTT
TRBJ1-5	TRBV19	NA	NA	CASSIAGGGQPQHF	TGTGCCAGTAGTATAGCGGGGGGAGGTCAGCCCCAGCATTTT
TRBJ2-5	TRBV29-1	NA	TRBD1	CSVEEGAGGETQYF	TGCAGCGTTGAAGAAGGAGCAGGGGGAGAGACCCAGTACTTC
TRBJ1-2	TRBV18	NA	TRBD1	CASSLGTGQGSHPRYGYTF	TGTGCCAGCTCACTAGGGACGGGACAGGGGTCCCATCCACGCTATGGCTACACCTTC
TRBJ1-5	TRBV5-5	NA	TRBD1	CASSLDPGQYNQPQHF	TGTGCCAGCAGCTTGGACCCGGGACAGTACAATCAGCCCCAGCATTTT
TRBJ1-5	TRBV28	NA	NA	CASSRDGNQPQHF	TGTGCCAGCAGTAGAGATGGCAATCAGCCCCAGCATTTT
TRBJ1-1	TRBV5-6	NA	NA	CASSLHQGRVLNTEAFF	TGTGCCAGCAGCTTGCATCAGGGGCGCGTTTTGAACACTGAAGCTTTCTTT
TRBJ2-3	TRBV21-1	NA	NA	CASSKHSEGTDTQYF	TGTGCCAGCAGCAAACATTCCGAGGGCACAGATACGCAGTATTTT
TRBJ1-2	TRBV28	NA	TRBD1	CASKTQGVYGYTF	TGTGCCAGCAAGACACAGGGGGTCTATGGCTACACCTTC
TRBJ1-1	TRBV10-2	once	NA	CASSEFAKRTEAFF	TGCGCCAGCAGTGAGTTTGCTAAGAGGACTGAAGCTTTCTTT
TRBJ1-6	TRBV27	NA	NA	CASSLLGPGSRGRLRVNSPLHF	TGTGCCAGCAGTTTATTGGGGCCCGGCTCCAGGGGCCGCCTTAGGGTTAATTCACCCCTCCACTTT
TRBJ1-5	TRBV18	NA	TRBD1	CASSPSEGAIGNQPQHF	TGTGCCAGCTCACCCTCCGAGGGGGCTATCGGCAATCAGCCCCAGCATTTT
TRBJ2-7	TRBV5-5	NA	TRBD1	CASSNTGDRTYEQYF	TGTGCCAGCAGCAATACCGGGGACAGGACTTACGAGCAGTACTTC